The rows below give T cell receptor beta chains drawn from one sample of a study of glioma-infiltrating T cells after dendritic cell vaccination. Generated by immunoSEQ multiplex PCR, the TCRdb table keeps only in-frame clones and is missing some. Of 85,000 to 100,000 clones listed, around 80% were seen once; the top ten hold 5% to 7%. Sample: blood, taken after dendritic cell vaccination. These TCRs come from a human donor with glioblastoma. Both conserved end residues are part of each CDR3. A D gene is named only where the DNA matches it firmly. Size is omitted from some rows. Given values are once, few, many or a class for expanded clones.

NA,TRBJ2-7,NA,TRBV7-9,TGTGCCAGCAGCTCGGTGGTTTACGAGCAGTACTTC,CASSSVVYEQYF
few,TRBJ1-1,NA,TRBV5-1,TGCGCCAGCAGCTTGGGCGGGGTAAGGACTGAAGCTTTCTTT,CASSLGGVRTEAFF
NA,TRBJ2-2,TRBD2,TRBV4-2,TGTGCCAGCAGCCAAGGAGGCCTAGCGGACACCGGGGAGCTGTTTTTT,CASSQGGLADTGELFF
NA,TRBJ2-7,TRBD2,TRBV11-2,TGTGCCAGCAGCTCATTGGGACTAGCGGATTACGAGCAGTACTTC,CASSSLGLADYEQYF
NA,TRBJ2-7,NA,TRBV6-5,TGTGCCAGCAGTTCCCTTGGGAGGACGACCTACGAGCAGTACTTC,CASSSLGRTTYEQYF
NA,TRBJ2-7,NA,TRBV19,TGTGCCAGTAGTATAGCATCGAGCTCCTACGAGCAGTACTTC,CASSIASSSYEQYF
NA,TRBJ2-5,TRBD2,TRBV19,TGTGCCAGTAGTACGGAAGCTAGCGGGGTGTGGGAGACCCAGTACTTC,CASSTEASGVWETQYF
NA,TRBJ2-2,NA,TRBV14,TGTGCCAGCAGCCCCCTATCCCATAGCACCGGGGAGCTGTTTTTT,CASSPLSHSTGELFF
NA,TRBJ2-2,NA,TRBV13,TGTGCCAGCAGCTTACGCCTAGGGAGATTTTTCGGGGAGCTGTTTTTT,CASSLRLGRFFGELFF
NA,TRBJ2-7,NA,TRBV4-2,TGTGCCAGCAGCCAAGATGTTGAGGCCCCCTACGAGCAGTACTTC,CASSQDVEAPYEQYF